These T cell receptor beta chains were read from a single sample in a study of human T cells and chemical hapten exposure. Each CDR3 protein gets one entry after TCRdb re-called the RACE reads with MiXCR. The data contain about 73,000 distinct CDR3 sequences, around 8.8% of them singletons. Sample: whole blood, taken in connection with sensitization to the hapten diphenylcyclopropenone (DPC). The source of these receptors is a woman between 45 and 60 years old with alopecia areata. Some clones in this sample may be carry-over from other donors' samples. Both conserved end residues are part of each CDR3.

cdr3_aa	v_call	j_call
CASSSGAPYEQYF	TRBV12-3/TRBV12-4	TRBJ2-7
CASSLGLNQPQHF	TRBV2	TRBJ1-5
CASSPGTWADTQYF	TRBV2	TRBJ2-3
CDSSGAGGYTF	TRBV12-3/TRBV12-4	TRBJ1-2
CASTTPGGQETQYF	TRBV5-4	TRBJ2-5
CASSLTGGDYGYTF	TRBV27	TRBJ1-2
CASSFLDRVGETQYF	TRBV28	TRBJ2-5
CAISELTDTQYF	TRBV10-3	TRBJ2-3
CASSEAPSRGRLTYEQYF	TRBV2	TRBJ2-7
CASSLLATDTQYF	TRBV12-3/TRBV12-4	TRBJ2-3
CAIRSGTGKAAQHF	TRBV10-3	TRBJ1-5
CASAGTGLGVANEKLFF	TRBV2	TRBJ1-4
CASSFLAGSSSYEQYF	TRBV5-6	TRBJ2-7
CASRQGPDTQYF	TRBV11-3	TRBJ2-3
CASSLGGGHETQYF	TRBV11-2	TRBJ2-5
CSARDGTQGGSPLHF	TRBV20-1	TRBJ1-6
CASGAYQETQYF	TRBV12-3/TRBV12-4	TRBJ2-5
CASSPLDTNNEQFF	TRBV6-1	TRBJ2-1
CASSMGQGATEAFF	TRBV5-6	TRBJ1-1
CASSYSRSNYGYTF	TRBV6-5	TRBJ1-2
CASSGDTNSPLHF	TRBV2	TRBJ1-6
CSARDGPGWDTDTQYF	TRBV20-1	TRBJ2-3
CSARDGGVETQYF	TRBV20-1	TRBJ2-5
CASSYDRVNEKLFF	TRBV7-9	TRBJ1-4
CSARRSAAPYEQYF	TRBV20-1	TRBJ2-7
CASSLVMGTGELFF	TRBV7-2	TRBJ2-2
CASSFSRDQGGAFF	TRBV28	TRBJ1-1
CASSLRGVEETQYF	TRBV7-8	TRBJ2-5
CASTTPAGSYEQYF	TRBV28	TRBJ2-7
CASSAGTGNYEQYF	TRBV9	TRBJ2-7
CASSYSTGRDTDTQYF	TRBV6-5	TRBJ2-3
CASRDEFPRSGRNTDTQYF	TRBV12-3/TRBV12-4	TRBJ2-3
CASSVQGAEYGYTF	TRBV5-1	TRBJ1-2
CASSLEGGGFYEQYF	TRBV7-2	TRBJ2-7
CSAPGLAAYEQYF	TRBV20-1	TRBJ2-7
CASSPWRNTEAFF	TRBV14	TRBJ1-1
CASSDSPGSYEQYF	TRBV6-4	TRBJ2-7
CASSPPRVGGYTF	TRBV18	TRBJ1-2
CSAREVEVEYF	TRBV20-1	TRBJ2-7
CASSSKGVYEQYF	TRBV5-1	TRBJ2-7
CASSQDLPSIISYEQYF	TRBV3-1	TRBJ2-7
CSVDDGALSNYGYTF	TRBV29-1	TRBJ1-2
CASSLDSPGTQYF	TRBV7-9	TRBJ2-5
CASSLAPRVTEAFF	TRBV7-2	TRBJ1-1